This T cell receptor (beta chain) was documented in a study of cytomegalovirus exposure and HLA in healthy donors. Researchers ran the PCR with 60 Vbeta and 13 Jbeta primers. Original handling: Some 10 million of the 60 million to 80 million unique TCR beta chains counted in a later analysis were shared. Using immunoSEQ multiplex PCR, the repertoire was profiled, and TCRdb retains in-frame clones only, with some absent. V and J calls and clone size are as listed in that table; D and trimming were resolved from the DNA. The sample has about 120,000 clones, around 75% seen once. Trimming shortened V by 4 bases and J by 4 bases, and 8 bases separated the two germline ends. Germline-derived CDR1 and CDR2 are ENHRY and SYGVKD. There are 13 residues in the CDR3.

The sequence was obtained from a woman in her late teens or twenties in good health and CMV-seronegative. Sequencing was done on a sample of PBMCs. This chain joins TRBV10-3 and TRBJ1-3; D is unclear. The DNA of the CDR3 is TGTGCCATCAGTGTGACGGGGGGAAACACCATATATTTT. Its translation is CAISVTGGNTIYF.